This TCR beta chain was captured in a study of blood T cell repertoires in COVID-19. Measured with immunoSEQ multiplex PCR; TCRdb has only the in-frame clones, and not every one. The sample lists under 300,000 clones, 89% seen once, with 1.7% in the top ten. CDR1 is SGDLS, CDR2 YYNGEE, per germline. This CDR3 is built from 15 residues. This sequence joins TRBV9 and TRBJ1-5, with 9 bases aligning to TRBD1. The sequence came from a woman between 40 and 55 years old who had recovered from COVID-19. The sample taken for sequencing was PBMCs or T cells enriched from blood (not recorded which). CDR3 protein: CGGTGSHYSNQPQHF. For the CDR3, the DNA is TGTGGCGGGACAGGGAGCCACTATAGCAATCAGCCCCAGCATTTT.